The present T cell receptor (beta chain) was sequenced within a study of cytomegalovirus exposure and HLA in healthy donors. Study results and limitations: In a later analysis, the majority of CMV-associated beta chains seemingly showed HLA restriction. Some public TCRs appeared in many individuals, while most sequences were rare.

V shed 5 bases and J 2 bases; nucleotides not matched to a gene: 3. Germline assignment: CDR1 SGHNT and CDR2 YYREEE (reference sequence). The CDR3 extends over 15 amino acids. Both 60 Vbeta primers and 13 Jbeta primers went into the PCR. Clones were sequenced by immunoSEQ multiplex PCR, and TCRdb holds only the in-frame ones, with some missing. The sample lists about 130,000 clones; about 85% were seen once. As to this clone: Its antigen is still unknown.

The source of this sequence is a boy aged 5-17 years in good health and CMV-seronegative. The sample consisted of PBMCs. The genes are TRBV5-4 and TRBJ2-2, with 10 positions matching TRBD2. The chain's CDR3 is CASRGTSANTGELFF. In nucleotides, the CDR3 is TGTGCCAGCAGGGGGACTAGCGCTAACACCGGGGAGCTGTTTTTT.